Presented here are 19 T cell receptor beta chains from one specimen sequenced in a study of sequential checkpoint blockade in melanoma. Data came from immunoSEQ multiplex PCR; TCRdb stores just in-frame clones and leaves some out. The table has about 24,000 clones, roughly 78% seen once. Treatment denoted: randomized to nivolumab then ipilimumab (arm A) or the reverse (arm B). The source material was CD8+ T cells sorted from blood (inferred from file names), sampled from a patient given nivolumab and ipilimumab in sequence. The receptor source for this set is a human donor with melanoma.

V and J are TRBV14 and TRBJ2-7, with 8 bases that match TRBD1. Germline CDR1 and CDR2: SGHDN and FVKESK. V lost 4 bases, J lost 5 bases, and 4 bases stayed unmatched. There are 13 residues in the CDR3. The CDR3 spells CASSPLDRDEQYF. The CDR3, as DNA: TGTGCCAGCAGCCCTTTGGACAGGGACGAGCAGTACTTC.

V gene TRBV7-2 combines with J gene TRBJ2-3; 7 nucleotides align to TRBD1. This CDR3 comprises 15 residues. CDR1 is SGHTA, CDR2 FQGNSA, per germline. V was clipped by 5 bases and J by 1 base; unmatched bases: 6. The CDR3 spells CASSLQTGRTDTQYF. DNA for the CDR3: TGTGCCAGCAGCCTCCAGACAGGGCGCACAGATACGCAGTATTTT.

V and J are TRBV19 and TRBJ2-1; 11 nucleotides agree with TRBD2. The CDR3 runs to 15 residues. The germline CDR1 and CDR2 sequences are LNHDA and SQIVND (reference sequence). Losses at the gene ends were 6 bases for V and 2 bases for J; bases not matched to a gene: 3. CDR3 bases: TGTGCCAGTAGCCAGACTAGCGGGACCTACAATGAGCAGTTCTTC. Its protein product is CASSQTSGTYNEQFF.

The chain has TRBV19 and TRBJ2-1; possibly TRBD2 for D (5 bases). The germline CDR1 and CDR2 sequences are LNHDA and SQIVND (reference sequence). V lost 5 bases and J 8 bases, leaving 28 bases between the germline ends. There are 18 residues in the CDR3. Written as DNA, the CDR3 is TGTGCCAGTAGTTTCCGTGGGTTAAAGGGAAACCCGAGGGATGAGCAGTTCTTC. Its protein product is CASSFRGLKGNPRDEQFF.

For the CDR3, the DNA is TGTGCCAGCAGTTACGGTGGGCAGGTGACTGAAAAACTGTTTTTT. This encodes CASSYGGQVTEKLFF. The chain combines TRBV6-5 with TRBJ1-4; no clear D gene. The CDR3 totals 15 residues. Trimming cost V 2 bases and J 7 bases, with 14 bases left between them. Germline assignment: CDR1 MNHEY and CDR2 SVGAGI.

The chain recombines TRBV6-5 with TRBJ2-2; TRBD1 aligns across 7 bases. Trimming took 6 bases from V and 5 from J; bases not matched to a gene: 9. This CDR3 is 15 amino acids long. The germline V gene encodes CDR1 MNHEY and CDR2 SVGAGI. CDR3: CASRSDRVVTGELFF. The CDR3 DNA follows: TGTGCCAGCAGATCAGACAGGGTCGTTACCGGGGAGCTGTTTTTT.

This sequence joins TRBV2 and TRBJ2-3; 8 bases align to TRBD2. V lost 2 bases, J lost 5 bases, and 6 bases stayed unmatched. Germline CDR1 is SNHLY and CDR2 is FYNNEI. The CDR3 length is 15 residues. The CDR3 DNA sequence: TGTGCCAGCAGTGAATTCAAAGCGGGAGAAGATACGCAGTATTTT. Protein product: CASSEFKAGEDTQYF.

The V gene is TRBV28, the J gene TRBJ1-5; 8 nucleotides line up with TRBD1. The V and J ends lost 5 bases and 4 bases, in that order; junction bases with no gene match: 10. CDR1 and CDR2 from the germline V gene are MDHEN and SYDVKM. The CDR3 spans 16 residues. In DNA form, the CDR3 reads TGTGCCAGCAGTGAGGACAGGGCCGTTCGGAATCAGCCCCAGCATTTT. It translates to CASSEDRAVRNQPQHF.

The genes are TRBV9 and TRBJ2-3, with 7 bases identical to TRBD1. Trimming cost V 4 bases and J 2 bases; bases outside gene matches: 7. Germline loops: CDR1 SGDLS, CDR2 YYNGEE. The length of the CDR3 is 15 residues. In DNA form, the CDR3 reads TGTGCCAGCAGCCCGGACAGGCGGGTCACAGATACGCAGTATTTT. Residues: CASSPDRRVTDTQYF.

The chain employs TRBV4-3 and TRBJ1-2, with TRBD1 as a possible D gene (6 bases). This CDR3 spans 15 amino acids. V lost 0 bases, J lost 8 bases, and 16 bases lay in between. Germline values: CDR1 LGHNA, CDR2 YSLEER. The CDR3 DNA reads as TGCGCCAGCAGCCAAGACGCCTCCTGGACAGCCGGCTACACCTTC. Residues: CASSQDASWTAGYTF.

The chain carries TRBV6-6 and TRBJ1-3, with D uncertain. The ends were cut back, 7 bases at V and 0 bases at J, with 10 bases in the middle. The CDR3 is 14 amino acids. The germline V gene encodes CDR1 MNHNY and CDR2 SVGAGI (reference sequence). The CDR3 nucleotides read TGTGCCAGCAACGAGGCCAGCTCTGGAAACACCATATATTTT. Translation gives CASNEASSGNTIYF.

This rearrangement joins TRBV28 to TRBJ1-2; 7 bases are a match to TRBD1. Germline V lookup: CDR1 MDHEN, CDR2 SYDVKM. With V trimmed by 3 bases and J by 1 base, 2 bases remained unmatched. The CDR3 is made up of 14 amino acids. This chain's CDR3 is CASSLWDSNYGYTF. The CDR3 coding sequence is TGTGCCAGCAGTTTGTGGGACAGTAACTATGGCTACACCTTC.

The genes are TRBV5-1 and TRBJ2-1, with 9 bases lining up with TRBD1. CDR3 length: 15 residues. The germline CDR1 and CDR2 sequences are SGHRS and YFSETQ. V dropped 4 bases and J dropped 7; count of bases not matched to a gene: 9. CDR3 loop: CASSPPNRGRNEQFF. DNA for the CDR3: TGCGCCAGCAGCCCACCCAACAGGGGGCGAAATGAGCAGTTCTTC.

V gene TRBV7-9 combines with J gene TRBJ2-1, with 9 positions matching TRBD2. The CDR3 runs 14 residues. V was pared by 5 bases and J by 6 bases, with 5 bases of the junction left unmatched. Germline CDR1 is SEHNR and CDR2 is FQNEAQ (reference sequence). This CDR3 is CASSPGLALNEQFF. CDR3 sequence (DNA): TGTGCCAGCAGCCCGGGACTAGCCCTCAATGAGCAGTTCTTC.

The chain is built from TRBV27 and TRBJ2-7; 7 bases are a match to TRBD1. Germline loops: CDR1 MNHEY, CDR2 SMNVEV (reference sequence). Unmatched junction bases numbered 10, after V lost 3 bases and J lost 2 bases. The CDR3 runs to 16 residues. CDR3 sequence (DNA): TGTGCCAGCAGTTTTCGGCGACCGACAGGGACCTACGAGCAGTACTTC. Amino acids: CASSFRRPTGTYEQYF.

The sample holds a few counts of this clone. The V call is TRBV28, the J call TRBJ2-2; D perhaps matches TRBD2 (6 bases). The CDR3 consists of 15 residues. Germline CDR1 and CDR2: MDHEN and SYDVKM. V dropped 7 bases and J dropped 4 bases, with 16 bases sitting between them. CDR3: CASKFSGAPTGELFF. The CDR3 region has the DNA TGTGCCAGCAAATTTAGCGGAGCCCCCACCGGGGAGCTGTTTTTT.

The chain combines TRBV14 with TRBJ2-1; 12 bases line up with TRBD2. V lost 1 base, J lost 0 bases, and 7 bases stayed unmatched. Germline CDR1 and CDR2: SGHDN and FVKESK. CDR3 length: 19 residues. As DNA, the CDR3 is TGTGCCAGCAGCCAAGCCCTAGCGGGAGGGCCGCGCTCCTACAATGAGCAGTTCTTC. This gives the protein CASSQALAGGPRSYNEQFF.

The genes are TRBV4-2 and TRBJ2-1; D unresolved. The CDR3 is made up of 15 amino acids. Germline CDR1 and CDR2: LGHNA and YNFKEQ. V gave up 0 bases and J gave up 6 bases, with 12 bases separating them. CDR3 nucleotides: TGTGCCAGCAGCCAAGATCGAACTCCCGCCAATGAGCAGTTCTTC. Its translation: CASSQDRTPANEQFF.

V gene TRBV18 combines with J gene TRBJ2-1; tentative D call: TRBD2 (5 bases). The germline gives CDR1 KGHSH, CDR2 LQKENI. The CDR3 runs 17 residues. V was trimmed by 0 bases and J by 3 bases, leaving 15 bases between them. CDR3 in DNA: TGTGCCAGCTCACCACCCCGGGGATCCTCCAACTACAATGAGCAGTTCTTC. Residues: CASSPPRGSSNYNEQFF.